The 11 T cell receptor beta chains listed next were all sequenced from one sample in a study of OX40 agonist ivuxolimab in advanced cancers. Clones were read by immunoSEQ multiplex PCR, and TCRdb kept only the in-frame ones, dropping some. The sample lists approximately 99,000 clones, approximately 94% seen once, with around 0.17% in the top ten. Here the sequenced sample was CD4+ or CD8+ T cells sorted from blood, taken in a trial of the OX40 agonist ivuxolimab. The receptors come from an adult with an advanced solid tumor such as melanoma, head and neck, liver or kidney cancer.

The genes are TRBV7-2 and TRBJ1-5; TRBD1 agrees at 7 bases. The CDR3 covers 15 residues. Germline-derived CDR1 and CDR2 are SGHTA and FQGNSA. Trimming at V came to 5 bases and at J to 4 bases, leaving 8 bases not matched to a gene. This CDR3 is CASSPTGTENQPQHF. In nucleotides, the CDR3 is TGTGCCAGCAGCCCGACCGGGACAGAGAATCAGCCCCAGCATTTT.

The chain carries TRBV27 and TRBJ1-2; D is perhaps TRBD1 (6 bases). CDR3 length equals 13 residues. Trimming took off 4 bases at V and 4 bases at J, with 10 bases between the two ends. Germline CDR1 reads MNHEY; CDR2 reads SMNVEV (reference sequence). The CDR3 DNA reads TGTGCCAGCAGTTACGGACAGTCCTATGGCTACACCTTC. Protein: CASSYGQSYGYTF.

This chain connects TRBV6-6 to TRBJ2-3; weak D call: TRBD1 (6 bases). The length of the CDR3 is 13 residues. The V end lost 6 bases, the J end lost 4 bases, and 11 bases lay between the germline ends. From germline, CDR1 is MNHNY and CDR2 SVGAGI (reference sequence). CDR3 residues: CASRQGSPDTQYF. In DNA, the CDR3 is TGTGCCAGCAGACAGGGCAGTCCAGATACGCAGTATTTT.

The chain has TRBV9 and TRBJ2-3; 9 bases map to TRBD2. Losses at the gene ends were 2 bases for V and 3 bases for J; bases not matched to a gene: 7. The length of the CDR3 is 16 residues. CDR1 is SGDLS and CDR2 is YYNGEE in the germline V gene. DNA of the CDR3: TGTGCCAGCAGCGTCGGGACTAGCAGAGCTACAGATACGCAGTATTTT. Translation: CASSVGTSRATDTQYF.

V is TRBV20-1 and J is TRBJ2-1; perhaps D is TRBD1 or TRBD2 (5 bases each). The CDR3 is 11 amino acids. Germline V gives CDR1 DFQATT, CDR2 SNEGSKA (reference sequence). V dropped 3 bases and J dropped 7 bases, with 7 bases sitting between them. In DNA form, the CDR3 reads TGCAGTGCTAGGGGGGTGAATGAGCAGTTCTTC. It codes for CSARGVNEQFF.

The rearrangement joins TRBV15 to TRBJ1-1; D unresolved. Germline assignment: CDR1 LNHNV and CDR2 YYDKDF (reference sequence). The CDR3 totals 17 residues. Trimming pared 2 bases from V and 5 bases from J, leaving 21 bases between. DNA for the CDR3: TGTGCCACCAGCAGACTGCGGAGCTCGAACAAGCCTACTGAAGCTTTCTTT. It is translated as CATSRLRSSNKPTEAFF.

V usage is TRBV4-3 and J usage is TRBJ1-5; 8 nucleotides match TRBD1. This CDR3 is built from 16 residues. CDR1 and CDR2 from the germline V gene are LGHNA and YSLEER. J was trimmed by 3 bases and V by 4 bases; bases with no gene match: 8. The CDR3 loop is CASSPQDRADNQPQHF. The CDR3, as DNA: TGCGCCAGCAGCCCCCAGGACAGGGCGGACAATCAGCCCCAGCATTTT.

The CDR3 spells CASAPRVQETQYF. CDR3 in DNA: TGTGCCAGTGCGCCCCGGGTTCAAGAGACCCAGTACTTC. The chain joins TRBV7-7 to TRBJ2-5; D unresolved. Per the germline V gene, CDR1 is SSHAT and CDR2 is FNYEAQ (reference sequence). CDR3 length: 13 amino acids. With 9 bases removed from V and 2 bases from J, the gap between germline ends came to 13 bases.

The rearrangement uses TRBV28 and TRBJ1-2; D is ambiguous. The CDR3 has 14 residues. The germline CDR1 and CDR2 sequences are MDHEN and SYDVKM. V was trimmed by 3 bases and J by 4 bases, leaving 12 bases between them. CDR3 loop: CASSFGWSGYGYTF. CDR3 DNA sequence: TGTGCCAGCAGTTTCGGGTGGTCGGGCTATGGCTACACCTTC.

V usage is TRBV9 and J usage is TRBJ1-1, with D perhaps matching TRBD1 (6 bases). V lost 3 bases and J lost 1, with 10 bases in between. Germline V gene lookup returns CDR1 SGDLS and CDR2 YYNGEE. The CDR3 spans 14 residues. CDR3 amino acids: CASSGGQKNTEAFF. The CDR3 DNA is TGTGCCAGCAGCGGTGGACAGAAGAACACTGAAGCTTTCTTT.

The V and J genes are TRBV6-5 and TRBJ1-2; 9 nucleotides agree with TRBD1. The CDR3 has 15 residues. From germline, CDR1 is MNHEY and CDR2 SVGAGI. Trimming removed 6 bases from V and 3 bases from J; junction bases left unmatched: 8. As DNA, the CDR3 is TGTGCCAGCAGCATACAGGGGGCGCTGGACTATGGCTACACCTTC. Translation gives CASSIQGALDYGYTF.